A selection of T cell receptor beta chains follows, all from one sample in a study of cytomegalovirus exposure and HLA in healthy donors. Clones were sequenced by immunoSEQ multiplex PCR, and TCRdb holds only the in-frame ones, with some missing. The data hold under 200,000 clones, with roughly 77% observed a single time. The sequencing sample was made of PBMCs. All receptors derive from a male donor in good health and CMV-seropositive. Each CDR3 is given with its conserved first and last residue. The D gene is left open where the match is weak. Some rows mark clone size as missing; the rest say once, few, many or name a class of expanded clone.

few | TRBJ1-1 | TRBD1 | TRBV7-6 | TGTGCCAGCAGTTCTCAGGGGGACACTGAAGCTTTCTTT | CASSSQGDTEAFF
- | TRBJ2-7 | TRBD2 | TRBV27 | TGTGCCAGCAGTCCCGACCGTGGTAGCGGGGGCCTCTACGAGCAGTACTTC | CASSPDRGSGGLYEQYF
- | TRBJ2-3 | - | TRBV7-5 | TGTGTCAGAAGCTTATGGGGGGACAGTCCTAGCACAGATACGCAGTATTTT | CVRSLWGDSPSTDTQYF
- | TRBJ1-2 | TRBD1 | TRBV28 | TGTGCCAGCGGGACAGTAAATGGCTACACCTTC | CASGTVNGYTF
once | TRBJ1-5 | - | TRBV7-8 | TGTGCCAGCAGCGCCAGCCCAGGGATTAATCAGCCCCAGCATTTT | CASSASPGINQPQHF
- | TRBJ2-7 | TRBD2 | TRBV18 | TGTGCCAGCTCAAACGGACTAGCGGGAGTTATCGAGCAGTACTTC | CASSNGLAGVIEQYF
- | TRBJ1-3 | TRBD1 | TRBV2 | TGTGCCAGCAGTGAACAGGGACAGAGAAACACCATATATTTT | CASSEQGQRNTIYF
- | TRBJ2-5 | - | TRBV18 | TGTGCCAGCTCACCGGACACCGCTATGGAGACCCAGTACTTC | CASSPDTAMETQYF
- | TRBJ1-5 | TRBD1 | TRBV27 | TGTGCCAGCAGAGGACAGGGCTATAGCAATCAGCCCCAGCATTTT | CASRGQGYSNQPQHF
- | TRBJ2-7 | - | TRBV19 | TGTGCCAGTAGTCCGGGACTGAGCTACGAGCAGTACTTC | CASSPGLSYEQYF
- | TRBJ2-7 | - | TRBV28 | TGTGCCACCTGGGGGCAGGGCCCCTACGAGCAGTACTTC | CATWGQGPYEQYF
- | TRBJ2-1 | TRBD1 | TRBV11-3 | TGTGCCAGCAGTTATTATGGGGCAGGGGGCAACAATGAGCAGTTCTTC | CASSYYGAGGNNEQFF
- | TRBJ2-7 | TRBD1 | TRBV5-1 | TGCGCCAGCAGCTTGGGGGACAGGGTCTACGAGCAGTACTTC | CASSLGDRVYEQYF
- | TRBJ2-3 | TRBD2 | TRBV6-4 | TGTGCCAGCAGCCTAGCGGGGGGGAGCACAGATACGCAGTATTTT | CASSLAGGSTDTQYF
few | TRBJ1-4 | - | TRBV6-5 | TGTGCCAGCAGTTACTCGCACAGCGAAAAACTGTTTTTT | CASSYSHSEKLFF
- | TRBJ1-2 | TRBD1 | TRBV4-1 | TGCGCCAGCAGCCAAGTTGGACAGGGGGATCACGGCTACACCTTC | CASSQVGQGDHGYTF